This T cell receptor beta chain was sequenced during a study of cytomegalovirus exposure and HLA in healthy donors. Points from the study as a whole: Later on, an analysis showed TCR association rates differing by HLA locus, with DRB1 the most and HLA-C the fewest. Cytomegalovirus status, reportedly, was diagnosed with high specificity and sensitivity by the classifier. Despite most TCR sequences being rare, some public TCRs occurred in many donors. Judged likely to be a sequencing artifact was a cluster of highly shared sequence variants.

PCR used 60 Vbeta primers and 13 Jbeta primers. The assay was immunoSEQ multiplex PCR, and TCRdb's table has in-frame clones only and misses some. This sample's table has 150,000 or so clones. The CDR3 extends over 13 amino acids. V was pared by 6 bases and J by 2 bases, with 10 bases between. Looked up from germline, CDR1 is MNHEY and CDR2 is SVGAGI. To note about this clone: Its antigen remains unknown.

The TCR sequence derives from a man aged 18 to 29 in good health and CMV-seronegative. This chain joins TRBV6-5 and TRBJ1-1; D possibly corresponds to TRBD1 (6 bases). The sequenced sample consisted of PBMCs. The CDR3 is CASSRTVNTEAFF. The CDR3 bases are TGTGCCAGCAGCCGGACAGTTAACACTGAAGCTTTCTTT.